This passage covers 15 T cell receptor beta chains from one sample sequenced in a study of tissue T cells after allogeneic stem cell transplantation. Time point in this sample: mouse harvest day 7 after allogeneic transplant. Mouse grafts combined 10^7 T-cell-depleted bone marrow cells with 10^6 splenic CD5+ T cells. Sequencing used immunoSEQ multiplex PCR; TCRdb keeps in-frame clones, though not all of them. The sample records around 5,700 clones, approximately 50% being singletons. The sample comprised gut tissue. Receptors were obtained from a female BALB/c mouse given C57BL/6 T cells with graft-versus-host disease after an allogeneic hematopoietic cell transplant.

This clone was seen a handful of times. The listed genes are named as in mouse. The read ends 1 residue before the CDR3 terminus; that terminus is restored from the germline J gene. J is TRBJ1-1 and V is TRBV19, with a possible D match to TRBD1 (6 bases). This CDR3 region has 14 residues. V gave up 2 bases and J gave up 1 base, with 9 bases separating them. Germline V gene lookup returns CDR1 FNHDT and CDR2 SITEND (reference sequence). The CDR3: CASSIGTQNTEVFF. The covered CDR3 bases are TGTGCCAGCAGTATCGGGACACAAAACACAGAAGTCTTC. Variable domain in full (rest from reference TRBV19 and TRBJ1-1): GGIITQTPKFLIGQEGQKLTLKCQQNFNHDTMYWYRQDSGKGLRLIYYSITENDLQKGDLSEGYDASREKKSSFSLTVTSAQKNEMAVFLCASSIGTQNTEVFFGKGTRLTVV.

This clone is labeled large. Any gene name here is a mouse gene name. The missing CDR3 end, 1 residue past where the read stops, is filled in from the germline J gene. The chain uses TRBV16 and TRBJ2-7; 10 nucleotides align to TRBD2. V shed 1 base and J 7 bases; nucleotides not matched to a gene: 4. There are 14 residues in the CDR3. Germline V lookup: CDR1 SGHSA, CDR2 FRNQAP. The CDR3 sequence is CASSLVLGGREQYF. Partial CDR3 DNA: TGTGCAAGCAGCTTAGTGCTGGGGGGGCGGGAACAGTAC. The full variable domain, rest sourced from reference TRBV16 and TRBJ2-7, is NAGVIQTPRHKVTGKGQEATLWCEPISGHSAVFWYRQTIVQGLEFLTYFRNQAPIDDSGMPKERFSAQMPNQSHSTLKIQSTQPQDSAVYLCASSLVLGGREQYFGPGTRLTVL.

This clone appeared a few times. Mouse names are used for the genes. The read gets to within 1 residue of the CDR3 end, and the germline J gene fills in the rest. The chain links TRBV12-2 to TRBJ2-7; 9 bases match TRBD2. Per the germline V gene, CDR1 is SGHLS and CDR2 is HYDKME. The CDR3 runs to 14 residues. Trimming at V came to 0 bases and at J to 3 bases, leaving 2 bases not matched to a gene. The CDR3: CASSLWGGFYEQYF. CDR3 bases read: TGTGCCAGCTCTCTCTGGGGGGGCTTCTATGAACAGTAC.

About this clone: Any gene name here is a mouse gene name. The CDR3 extends 1 residue past the end of the read, so its final part is completed from the germline J gene. The rearrangement joins TRBV31 to TRBJ2-1; 7 bases match TRBD1. Germline V gives CDR1 GKSSPN, CDR2 SITVG. V dropped 5 bases and J dropped 3; count of bases not matched to a gene: 1. There are 12 residues in the CDR3. CDR3 sequence: CAWGDSYAEQFF. CDR3 DNA, as far as it was read: TGTGCCTGGGGGGACAGCTATGCTGAGCAGTTC.

The table lists this clone with a few counts. Genes here carry mouse names. The sequence runs out 1 residue before the end of the CDR3; the remainder is reconstructed from the germline J gene. The chain couples TRBV16 to TRBJ2-7, with 10 bases lining up with TRBD2. V was pared by 2 bases and J by 2 bases, with 0 bases of the junction left unmatched. This CDR3 region has 14 residues. Germline CDR1 reads SGHSA; CDR2 reads FRNQAP. This chain's CDR3 is CASSLTGGAYEQYF. Partial CDR3 DNA: TGTGCAAGCAGCTTAACTGGGGGGGCCTATGAACAGTAC. Filled out from reference TRBV16 and TRBJ2-7, the complete variable domain reads NAGVIQTPRHKVTGKGQEATLWCEPISGHSAVFWYRQTIVQGLEFLTYFRNQAPIDDSGMPKERFSAQMPNQSHSTLKIQSTQPQDSAVYLCASSLTGGAYEQYFGPGTRLTVL.

Note on this clone: Gene names are mouse gene names. The read halts 1 residue ahead of the CDR3 end, with the missing end drawn from the germline J gene. V is TRBV17 and J is TRBJ2-4; 8 bases align to TRBD2. CDR1 and CDR2 (germline): MNHDT, YYDKIL. The CDR3 is 14 amino acids. With V trimmed by 6 bases and J by 3 bases, 5 bases remained unmatched. CDR3 protein: CASSLGGRQNTLYF. Partial CDR3 DNA: TGTGCTAGCAGCCTGGGGGGTCGGCAAAACACCTTGTAC.

This clone was found a few times. The gene symbols are mouse symbols. The DNA ends 1 residue before the CDR3 does, and the rest of the CDR3 is filled in from the germline J gene. This chain joins TRBV12-1 and TRBJ2-4; tentatively, D is TRBD2 (5 bases). Germline CDR1 SGHSN, CDR2 HYEKVE. The CDR3 spans 14 residues. Trimming pared 1 base from V and 0 bases from J, leaving 7 bases between. CDR3 bases read: TGTGCCAGCTCTCTGACTGATAGTCAAAACACCTTGTAC. This sequence encodes CASSLTDSQNTLY. The full CDR3 protein reads CASSLTDSQNTLYF. Filled out from reference TRBV12-1 and TRBJ2-4, the complete variable domain reads DSGVVQSPRHIIKEKGGRSVLTCIPISGHSNVVWYQQTLGKELKFLIQHYEKVERDKGFLPSRFSVQQFDDYHSEMNMSALELEDSAMYFCASSLTDSQNTLYFGAGTRLSVL.

Turning to this clone: Genes and germline are mouse. The read ends 1 residue shy of where the CDR3 ends; the end is completed using the germline J gene. The chain is built from TRBV2 and TRBJ2-4; D remains unclear. Germline values: CDR1 LGHNA, CDR2 YSYQKL. The CDR3 totals 15 residues. The germline V and J ends were trimmed by 0 bases and 1 base, with 8 bases remaining between them. The chain's CDR3 is CASSQDPDGQNTLYF. Partial CDR3 DNA: TGTGCCAGCAGCCAAGACCCCGACGGTCAAAACACCTTGTAC.

On this clone: All gene names here are mouse names. The read comes to an end 1 residue before the CDR3 does, leaving the germline J gene to fill in the end. The chain has TRBV31 and TRBJ2-3; no firm D call. This CDR3 contains 15 residues. Per the germline V gene, CDR1 is GKSSPN and CDR2 is SITVG. The V end lost 1 base, the J end lost 0 bases, and 11 bases lay between the germline ends. The covered CDR3 bases are TGTGCCTGGAGTCAAGGACGGTCTAGTGCAGAAACGCTGTAT. This codes for CAWSQGRSSAETLY. The whole CDR3 sequence is CAWSQGRSSAETLYF.

In the case of this clone: The gene names here belong to mouse. The CDR3 extends 1 residue past the end of the read, so its final part is completed from the germline J gene. V usage is TRBV3 and J usage is TRBJ2-2; the D gene could be TRBD1 or TRBD2 (5 bases each). The V end lost 1 base, the J end lost 2 bases, and 5 bases lay between the germline ends. Per germline, CDR1 SNHLY and CDR2 FYNGKV (reference sequence). The CDR3 extends over 14 amino acids. CDR3 residues: CASSLGGNTGQLYF. The sequenced part of the CDR3 DNA is TGTGCCAGCAGCTTAGGGGGGAACACCGGGCAGCTCTAC.

Only one count was recorded for this clone. Mouse gene names apply. The part of the CDR3 DNA that was read is TGTGCCAGCAGCCGGGACAGAGCAAACACAGAAGTCTTC. This translates into CASSRDRANTEVF. The entire CDR3 protein reads CASSRDRANTEVFF. The chain has TRBV5 and TRBJ1-1; 7 nucleotides agree with TRBD1. The read terminates 1 residue before the CDR3 end, so the remaining end is supplied by the germline J gene. V was clipped by 4 bases and J by 0 bases; unmatched bases: 2. Germline lookup yields CDR1 LGHNA and CDR2 YNLKQL (reference sequence). The CDR3 runs to 14 residues.

This clone was found once. Gene and germline names: mouse. The sequenced part of the CDR3 DNA is TGTGCAAGCAGCTTTCAGCCAAGCACAGAAGTCTTC. Protein sequence: CASSFQPSTEVF. From start to end, the CDR3 is CASSFQPSTEVFF. V is TRBV16 and J is TRBJ1-1; D call uncertain. The CDR3 is cut off 1 residue early in the read; its end comes from the germline J gene. V was shortened by 3 bases and J by 4 bases, with 9 bases between the two germline ends. Per the germline V gene, CDR1 is SGHSA and CDR2 is FRNQAP. The CDR3 contains 13 residues.

The sample holds a few counts of this clone. These gene names are mouse names. The read is 1 residue too short to cover the CDR3 end, so that end is filled in from the germline J gene. The rearrangement joins TRBV4 to TRBJ2-4; 8 positions agree with TRBD2. The CDR3 consists of 13 residues. Germline V gives CDR1 LGHDT, CDR2 YNNKQL (reference sequence). The trim removed 3 bases at V and 5 bases at J, leaving 1 base unmatched. CDR3 region: CASSYDWGNTLYF. CDR3 DNA (partial): TGTGCCAGCAGCTATGACTGGGGAAACACCTTGTAC.

Details on this clone: Gene names follow the mouse nomenclature. Read coverage stops 1 residue before the CDR3 terminus; the germline J gene supplies the remainder. The chain carries TRBV19 and TRBJ2-7, with TRBD2 matching 11 bases. This CDR3 is built from 14 residues. Looked up from germline, CDR1 is FNHDT and CDR2 is SITEND (reference sequence). Trimming took 4 bases from V and 2 from J; bases not matched to a gene: 2. The covered CDR3 bases are TGTGCCAGCAGTGACTGGGGGGGTACCTATGAACAGTAC. Its translation is CASSDWGGTYEQY. The full CDR3 is CASSDWGGTYEQYF.

This clone was seen just once. Gene names and germline match the mouse. Read data end 1 residue before the CDR3 end; the end is taken from the germline J gene. The J gene is TRBJ2-5, the V gene TRBV26, with 11 positions matching TRBD2. CDR3 length equals 16 residues. V was pared by 3 bases and J by 0 bases, with 2 bases of the junction left unmatched. Looked up from germline, CDR1 is KGHPV and CDR2 is FQNQEV (reference sequence). CDR3 bases read: TGTGCCAGCAGTCTTGACTGGGGGGGTAACCAAGACACCCAGTAC. As protein: CASSLDWGGNQDTQY. The entire CDR3 sequence reads CASSLDWGGNQDTQYF.